This T cell receptor (beta chain) was captured by sequencing in a study of radiotherapy plus CTLA-4 blockade in lung cancer. Clones were sequenced by immunoSEQ multiplex PCR, and TCRdb holds only the in-frame ones, with some missing. The table records about 76,000 clones, 78% of them present only once. The CDR3 is made up of 14 amino acids. Germline values: CDR1 SNHLY, CDR2 FYNNEI. V gave up 5 bases and J gave up 8 bases; unmatched junction bases: 10. Here the sequenced sample was peripheral blood, taken from a patient treated with radiotherapy plus ipilimumab. The chain is built from TRBV2 and TRBJ1-2; TRBD1 agrees at 8 bases. The receptor was isolated from a human donor with non-small cell lung cancer whose response to radiotherapy plus ipilimumab could not be evaluated. Some clones in this sample may be carry-over from other donors' samples. CDR3 DNA: TGTGCCAGCAGTAAGACACCGGGACAGGTCGGCTACACCTTC. It encodes CASSKTPGQVGYTF.